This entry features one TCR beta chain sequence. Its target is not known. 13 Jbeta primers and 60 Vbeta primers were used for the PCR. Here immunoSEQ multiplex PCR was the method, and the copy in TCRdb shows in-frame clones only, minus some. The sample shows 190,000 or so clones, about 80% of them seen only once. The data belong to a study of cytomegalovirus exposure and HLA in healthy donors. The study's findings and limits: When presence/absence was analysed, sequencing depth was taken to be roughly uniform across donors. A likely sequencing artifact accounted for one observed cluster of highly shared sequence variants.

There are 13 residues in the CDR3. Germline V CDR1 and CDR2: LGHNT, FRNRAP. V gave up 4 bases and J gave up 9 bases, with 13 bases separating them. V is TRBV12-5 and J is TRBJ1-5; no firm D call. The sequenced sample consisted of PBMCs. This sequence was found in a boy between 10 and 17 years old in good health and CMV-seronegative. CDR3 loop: CASGSLPPGPQHF. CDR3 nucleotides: TGTGCTAGTGGTTCGCTGCCCCCGGGGCCCCAGCATTTT.